Presented here are 30 T cell receptor beta chains from one specimen sequenced in a study of radiation and T cells in renal cell carcinoma. Clones were sequenced by immunoSEQ multiplex PCR, and TCRdb holds only the in-frame ones, with some missing. The top ten clones hold under 20% of a sample with some 150,000 clones, 86% of them seen once. Time point meaning: blood 4 weeks post-SBRT, at nephrectomy. The treatment is: 15 Gy SBRT to primary tumor, nephrectomy 4 weeks later. This sample comprised blood, obtained from a patient whose treatment included radiotherapy and nephrectomy. The receptors derive from a woman in her forties or fifties with renal cell carcinoma.

The chain joins TRBV9 to TRBJ2-1; D is unresolved. The CDR3 is made up of 15 amino acids. V lost 4 bases and J lost 5, with 16 bases in between. Germline loops: CDR1 SGDLS, CDR2 YYNGEE. Here the CDR3 reads CASSLALRPNNEQFF. The CDR3 DNA is TGTGCCAGCAGCCTGGCCCTTCGCCCAAACAATGAGCAGTTCTTC.

The J gene is TRBJ2-5, the V gene TRBV5-1; possibly TRBD1 or TRBD2 for D (5 bases each). The CDR3 totals 16 residues. Germline V gene lookup returns CDR1 SGHRS and CDR2 YFSETQ. The V end was cut by 3 bases, the J end by 2 bases, with 17 bases between. The CDR3 protein is CASSWGRSLGQETQYF. CDR3 nucleotides: TGCGCCAGCAGCTGGGGACGGTCCTTGGGACAAGAGACCCAGTACTTC.

This chain links TRBV28 with TRBJ1-4; D possibly corresponds to TRBD1 (5 bases). Germline CDR1 and CDR2: MDHEN and SYDVKM. The CDR3 loop spans 15 amino acids. V was pared by 3 bases and J by 5 bases, with 13 bases between. Written as DNA, the CDR3 is TGTGCCAGCAGTTTTGGTCAGGGATTCAATGAAAAACTGTTTTTT. This encodes CASSFGQGFNEKLFF. The complete variable domain, with remaining parts taken from reference TRBV28 and TRBJ1-4, reads DVKVTQSSRYLVKRTGEKVFLECVQDMDHENMFWYRQDPGLGLRLIYFSYDVKMKEKGDIPEGYSVSREKKERFSLILESASTNQTSMYLCASSFGQGFNEKLFFGSGTQLSVL.

This clone showed up just once. J is TRBJ2-7 and V is TRBV11-2; 8 positions match TRBD1. Germline V lookup: CDR1 SGHAT, CDR2 FQNNGV. Germline trimming cut 3 bases from V and 5 bases from J; bases unmatched to any gene: 6. This CDR3 comprises 14 residues. CDR3 region: CASSFGQGADEQYF. The DNA for the CDR3 is TGTGCCAGCAGCTTCGGCCAGGGGGCCGACGAGCAGTACTTC.

The chain is built from TRBV7-2 and TRBJ2-3, with 7 bases fitting TRBD2. This CDR3 region has 16 residues. The germline V gene has CDR1 SGHTA and CDR2 FQGNSA. J lost 5 bases, V lost 1 base, and 9 bases had no gene match. The CDR3 DNA sequence: TGTGCCAGCAGCTTAGTTGGGGGAGGGCCCTTAGATACGCAGTATTTT. It encodes CASSLVGGGPLDTQYF.

The J gene is TRBJ2-2, the V gene TRBV9, with D perhaps matching TRBD1 or TRBD2 (5 bases each). The CDR3 runs 17 residues. In germline, CDR1 is SGDLS, CDR2 YYNGEE. Between the trimmed V and J ends, which lost 4 bases and 0 bases, there was a span of 16 bases. The DNA of the CDR3 is TGTGCCAGCAGCTTACTTGAGGGGACGGCGAACACCGGGGAGCTGTTTTTT. Amino acids: CASSLLEGTANTGELFF.

The J gene is TRBJ2-7, the V gene TRBV5-5; 9 bases match TRBD1. Germline-derived CDR1 and CDR2 are SGHKS and YYEKEE (reference sequence). V shed 4 bases and J 4 bases; nucleotides not matched to a gene: 9. The CDR3 extends over 15 amino acids. The DNA of the CDR3 is TGTGCCAGCAGCGCATCCGGGACAGGGTTATACGAGCAGTACTTC. Its translation is CASSASGTGLYEQYF.

The V gene is TRBV25-1, the J gene TRBJ1-1; perhaps TRBD1 as D (5 bases). Trimming pared 4 bases from V and 1 base from J, leaving 13 bases between. The CDR3 totals 15 residues. Per the germline V gene, CDR1 is MGHDK and CDR2 is SYGVNS. This chain's CDR3 is CASSGGGARNTEAFF. CDR3 DNA sequence: TGTGCCAGCAGTGGGGGTGGGGCCCGGAACACTGAAGCTTTCTTT.

This chain links TRBV2 with TRBJ2-1; 8 nucleotides agree with TRBD1. The germline V gene encodes CDR1 SNHLY and CDR2 FYNNEI. Trimming at V came to 3 bases and at J to 5 bases, leaving 6 bases not matched to a gene. The CDR3 covers 15 residues. CDR3 nucleotides: TGTGCCAGCAGTGATTTCCAGGGGGCGAACAATGAGCAGTTCTTC. Translation gives CASSDFQGANNEQFF.

This sequence joins TRBV7-6 and TRBJ2-7, with TRBD1 matching over 7 bases. The trim removed 3 bases at V and 4 bases at J, leaving 3 bases unmatched. Germline V lookup: CDR1 SGHVS, CDR2 FNYEAQ. The CDR3 is 13 residues long. The DNA for the CDR3 is TGTGCCAGCAGCTTGGGACAGAGGTACGAGCAGTACTTC. Translation: CASSLGQRYEQYF. Full variable domain (rest looked up from reference TRBV7-6 and TRBJ2-7): GAGVSQSPRYKVTKRGQDVALRCDPISGHVSLYWYRQALGQGPEFLTYFNYEAQQDKSGLPNDRFSAERPEGSISTLTIQRTEQRDSAMYRCASSLGQRYEQYFGPGTRLTVT.

The chain uses TRBV7-2 and TRBJ1-3; D gene ambiguous. Germline assignment: CDR1 SGHTA and CDR2 FQGNSA. V dropped 8 bases and J dropped 2 bases, with 13 bases sitting between them. The CDR3 totals 14 residues. The CDR3 region is CASFGVLAGNTIYF. Here the CDR3 DNA reads TGTGCCAGCTTCGGGGTGCTAGCTGGAAACACCATATATTTT.

The chain carries TRBV19 and TRBJ1-5; D gene ambiguous. This CDR3 region has 14 residues. Trimming left V 3 bases short and J 1 base short, with 7 bases between. CDR1 LNHDA and CDR2 SQIVND come from the germline V gene (reference sequence). The CDR3 DNA sequence: TGTGCCAGTAGTATTAGCTTGAGCAATCAGCCCCAGCATTTT. Protein product: CASSISLSNQPQHF.

J is TRBJ2-6 and V is TRBV19; 11 positions agree with TRBD1. The germline gives CDR1 LNHDA, CDR2 SQIVND (reference sequence). The V and J ends lost 5 bases and 3 bases, in that order; junction bases with no gene match: 6. CDR3 size: 17 residues. This chain's CDR3 is CASSPGQGADGANVLTF. DNA for the CDR3: TGTGCCAGTAGTCCTGGACAGGGGGCTGATGGGGCCAACGTCCTGACTTTC.

This clone was seen a handful of times. Written as DNA, the CDR3 is TGTGCCAGCAGTCGATCCCATCGACAAGACGGGGAGCTGTTTTTT. Residues: CASSRSHRQDGELFF. V is TRBV28 and J is TRBJ2-2; D not certain. CDR1 MDHEN and CDR2 SYDVKM come from the germline V gene. The CDR3 covers 15 residues. V lost 5 bases and J 7 bases, leaving 17 bases between the germline ends.

The chain links TRBV7-7 to TRBJ2-7; TRBD1 agrees at 8 bases. V lost 5 bases and J lost 6; bases outside the gene matches: 9. CDR3 size: 14 residues. CDR1 is SSHAT, CDR2 FNYEAQ, per germline (reference sequence). CDR3 sequence (DNA): TGTGCCAGCAGCGTAGGACAGGGTGTGGGCGAGCAGTACTTC. Amino acids: CASSVGQGVGEQYF.

The chain has TRBV5-5 and TRBJ1-5; unclear D gene. V dropped 0 bases and J dropped 7 bases, with 11 bases sitting between them. From germline, CDR1 is SGHKS and CDR2 YYEKEE (reference sequence). The CDR3 sequence is 14 residues long. The CDR3: CASSLVREEQPQHF. CDR3 coding DNA: TGTGCCAGCAGCTTGGTGAGGGAGGAACAGCCCCAGCATTTT.

The CDR3 loop reads CASSFSLPQNIQYF. CDR3 in DNA: TGCGCCAGCAGCTTCTCCCTTCCCCAAAACATTCAGTACTTC. The chain links TRBV5-1 to TRBJ2-4; D unresolved. Germline CDR1 is SGHRS and CDR2 is YFSETQ. The V and J ends lost 2 bases and 5 bases respectively, with 11 bases between them. This CDR3 spans 14 amino acids.

This chain joins TRBV30 and TRBJ2-7, with D possibly matching TRBD1 (5 bases). The CDR3 spans 10 residues. Trimming cost V 0 bases and J 9 bases, with 6 bases left between them. From germline, CDR1 is GTSNPN and CDR2 SVGIG (reference sequence). CDR3 sequence: CAWSVGVQYF. CDR3 in DNA: TGTGCCTGGAGTGTAGGGGTGCAGTACTTC.

This chain links TRBV10-2 with TRBJ2-1; tentatively, D is TRBD2 (5 bases). The CDR3 is 13 amino acids. V was cut by 7 bases and J by 3 bases, with 10 bases left in between. Germline V lookup: CDR1 WSHSY, CDR2 SAAADI. The CDR3 sequence: CASKETNYNEQFF. The CDR3 coding sequence is TGCGCCAGCAAGGAGACTAACTACAATGAGCAGTTCTTC.

This clone came up once. This chain joins TRBV4-2 and TRBJ1-1, with a weak D call TRBD1 (5 bases). The CDR3 length is 14 residues. Trimming pared 4 bases from V and 4 bases from J, leaving 13 bases between. Germline V gives CDR1 LGHNA, CDR2 YNFKEQ. CDR3 loop: CASSPGRGVTEAFF. The CDR3 coding sequence is TGTGCCAGCAGCCCCGGCCGGGGCGTCACTGAAGCTTTCTTT.

This chain joins TRBV25-1 and TRBJ1-1, with 8 bases that match TRBD1. This CDR3 region has 16 residues. The J segment lost 0 bases and the V segment lost 2 bases, leaving 5 bases of the junction unmatched. Germline-derived CDR1 and CDR2 are MGHDK and SYGVNS. CDR3 residues: CASSEPRTGMNTEAFF. CDR3 nucleotide sequence: TGTGCCAGCAGTGAACCGCGGACAGGGATGAACACTGAAGCTTTCTTT.

The rearrangement links TRBV18 to TRBJ1-5; D might be TRBD1 (6 bases). CDR3 length: 18 amino acids. Looked up from germline, CDR1 is KGHSH and CDR2 is LQKENI. V was cut by 3 bases and J by 0 bases, with 18 bases left in between. The CDR3 DNA follows: TGTGCCAGCTCACCGTGGGGGGGCGGATATTATAGCAATCAGCCCCAGCATTTT. It encodes CASSPWGGGYYSNQPQHF.

This rearrangement joins TRBV6-4 to TRBJ2-2; 8 bases are a match to TRBD1. The J segment lost 4 bases and the V segment lost 5 bases, leaving 3 bases of the junction unmatched. This CDR3 has 14 residues. CDR1 MRHNA and CDR2 SNTAGT come from the germline V gene. The CDR3 region is CASSNDRGTGELFF. CDR3 in DNA: TGTGCCAGCAGTAACGACAGGGGCACCGGGGAGCTGTTTTTT.

The chain uses TRBV28 and TRBJ1-2; no firm D call. Trimming removed 3 bases at V and 4 bases at J, with 12 bases between. Per germline, CDR1 MDHEN and CDR2 SYDVKM. The CDR3 is 14 residues long. CDR3 in DNA: TGTGCCAGCAGTTTTTTGGGATTGAGCTATGGCTACACCTTC. It translates to CASSFLGLSYGYTF.

This chain uses TRBV7-9 with TRBJ1-4, with D unresolved. V lost 3 bases and J lost 6, with 14 bases in between. Germline CDR1 and CDR2: SEHNR and FQNEAQ (reference sequence). The length of the CDR3 is 15 residues. The CDR3 protein is CASSLAAGIDEKLFF. In DNA, the CDR3 is TGTGCCAGCAGCTTGGCTGCGGGTATAGATGAAAAACTGTTTTTT.

The chain joins TRBV9 to TRBJ2-1, with 10 bases lining up with TRBD2. V shed 3 bases and J 2 bases; nucleotides not matched to a gene: 2. The germline gives CDR1 SGDLS, CDR2 YYNGEE. This CDR3 has 15 amino acids. The CDR3 sequence: CASSASGRTYNEQFF. The CDR3 nucleotides read TGTGCCAGCAGCGCTAGCGGGAGAACCTACAATGAGCAGTTCTTC. Full variable domain (outside the CDR3, taken from reference TRBV9 and TRBJ2-1): DSGVTQTPKHLITATGQRVTLRCSPRSGDLSVYWYQQSLDQGLQFLIQYYNGEERAKGNILERFSAQQFPDLHSELNLSSLELGDSALYFCASSASGRTYNEQFFGPGTRLTVL.

This sequence joins TRBV6-6 and TRBJ2-3; D gene unclear. The germline V gene has CDR1 MNHNY and CDR2 SVGAGI (reference sequence). The germline V and J ends were trimmed by 3 bases and 2 bases, with 9 bases remaining between them. CDR3 length equals 14 residues. CDR3 loop: CASSYGSNTDTQYF. The CDR3 DNA follows: TGTGCCAGCAGTTATGGCAGCAACACAGATACGCAGTATTTT.

The V gene is TRBV10-2, the J gene TRBJ1-1, with D tentatively TRBD1 (5 bases). In germline, CDR1 is WSHSY, CDR2 SAAADI. This CDR3 has 13 residues. The V gene lost 5 bases and the J gene lost 6 bases, with 13 bases spanning the gap. The CDR3 is CASSSPDTSEAFF. In DNA form, the CDR3 reads TGCGCCAGCAGTTCACCGGACACCTCTGAAGCTTTCTTT.

This clone was picked up one time. The gene calls are TRBV6-5 and TRBJ2-7; D uncertain. In germline, CDR1 is MNHEY, CDR2 SVGAGI. V was cut by 6 bases and J by 9 bases, with 18 bases left in between. This CDR3 comprises 13 residues. CDR3: CASSPPTGLGQYF. As DNA, the CDR3 is TGTGCCAGCAGCCCCCCGACCGGTCTAGGGCAGTACTTC.

This clone showed up just a few times. The chain is built from TRBV19 and TRBJ1-2, with 7 nucleotides matching TRBD1. The CDR3 consists of 15 residues. V shed 5 bases, J shed 1 base, and the junction held 7 bases outside the gene matches. Looked up from germline, CDR1 is LNHDA and CDR2 is SQIVND (reference sequence). CDR3 bases: TGTGCCAGTAGTCCAGGACAGGAGGTTAACTATGGCTACACCTTC. This encodes CASSPGQEVNYGYTF.